Included here is one T cell receptor (beta chain) sequence, with context. What antigen it recognizes has not been identified. No much larger clone is present one base from it, and per-base qualities are unavailable. The data were taken from a study of blood T cell repertoires in COVID-19 (dated by TCRdb to about 2020). Describing the broader study: The collaborator samples originated in the United States, Italy and Spain and spanned the acute and convalescent phases of COVID-19. Samples came from the ongoing ImmuneRACE study (first 160 participants) plus 1,254 subjects from 6 global collaborators. The prospective study material was composed of cDNA or gDNA derived from T cells, B-cell-depleted T cells, or PBMCs. A de-identified subject ID, COVID-19 status, age in years and sex were almost always included in the sample metadata. Where HLA class I and class II types were available, the types were taken from metadata supplied by the sample provider, not from assay-based typing. The repertoires were made available in a free public database intended to serve as a resource for research on the immune response to SARS-CoV-2. Subjects who had been exposed to COVID-19, were actively infected with it, or had recovered from it provided the deeply sampled blood TCRbeta repertoires that made up the dataset. What the work shows at the level of the full study, not this receptor alone: How much clinical and demographic metadata was included differed by source and by participant, and the metadata was provided uncurated.

The CDR1 and CDR2 encoded by the germline V gene are MDHEN and SYDVKM. V loses 8 bases, J loses 6 bases, and the germline ends lie 14 bases apart. From cysteine to phenylalanine, the CDR3 is 13 amino acids long. Only the CDR3 DNA is retained, 39 bases long and in frame from the first base. One collaborating source in Seattle enrolled patients while the patients were actively infected and followed the patients over time throughout the course of disease. Collaborating institutions collected whole blood in K2EDTA tubes following their own protocols. For TCRbeta analysis, collaborator samples were shipped as frozen whole blood, as isolated PBMCs, or as DNA extracted from either sample type. TCRbeta CDR3 regions were amplified from genomic DNA by means of the immunoSEQ Assay, a bias-controlled multiplex PCR. The original methods were these. Nucleated cell counts per sample were estimated from amplification of reference gene primers within the assay. To quantify the absolute abundance of each unique TCRbeta CDR3 rearrangement, sequence reads were collapsed and filtered. For each sample, productive Simpson clonality was calculated as the square root of Simpson's diversity index over productive rearrangements. The source is immuneACCESS, and TCRdb retained only in-frame sequences with V and J called. Part of the clones is not carried over; for the studies checked, unresolved V genes explain less than half of this, and the remainder is unexplained. That table is the source of V, J and clone size, and D and trimming were worked out from the DNA. Present in this sample are just over 250,000 clones, approximately 92% of which were seen just once. The biggest ten clones account for 2.5% to 3% of the sample.

Material: peripheral blood. This TCR was sampled from a person aged 18-29 years with COVID-19, enrolled during active disease. The chain links TRBV28 with TRBJ1-5; the D gene is perhaps TRBD1, on 5 matching bases. The nucleotide sequence is given as TGTGCCAGCGGGAGGGGAGGCGTTCAGCCCCAGCATTTT. This yields the protein CASGRGGVQPQHF.